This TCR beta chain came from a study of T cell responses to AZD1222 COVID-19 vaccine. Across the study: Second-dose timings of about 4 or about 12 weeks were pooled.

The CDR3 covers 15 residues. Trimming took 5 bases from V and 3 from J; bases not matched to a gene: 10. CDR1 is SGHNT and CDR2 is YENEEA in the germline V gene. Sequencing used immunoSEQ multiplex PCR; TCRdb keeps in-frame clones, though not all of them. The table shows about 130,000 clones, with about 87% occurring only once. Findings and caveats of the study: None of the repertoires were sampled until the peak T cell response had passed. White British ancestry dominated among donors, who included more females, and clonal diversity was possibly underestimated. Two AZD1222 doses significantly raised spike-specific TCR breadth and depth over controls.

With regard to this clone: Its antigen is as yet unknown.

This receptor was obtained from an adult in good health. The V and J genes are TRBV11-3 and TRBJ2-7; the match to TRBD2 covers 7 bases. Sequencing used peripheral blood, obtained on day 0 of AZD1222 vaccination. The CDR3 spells CASSPEWGGDYEQYF. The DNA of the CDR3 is TGTGCCAGCAGCCCGGAGTGGGGGGGAGACTACGAGCAGTACTTC.